Each of the 13 T cell receptor beta chains below was sequenced from the same sample in a study of cytomegalovirus exposure and HLA in healthy donors. Vbeta (60) and Jbeta (13) primers were used in the PCR. The method was immunoSEQ multiplex PCR; TCRdb's version includes in-frame clones alone and lacks a portion of them. The repertoire holds 150,000 or so clones, with around 72% as singletons. Sequencing was performed on PBMCs. The receptor set was obtained from a female donor in good health and CMV-seronegative.

The CDR3 is CATAEHLAKNIQYF. CDR3 in DNA: TGTGCCACCGCGGAGCATCTAGCCAAAAACATTCAGTACTTC. This sequence joins TRBV15 and TRBJ2-4; no reliable D call. The CDR3 totals 14 residues. Germline CDR1 is LNHNV and CDR2 is YYDKDF (reference sequence). V was trimmed by 8 bases and J by 0 bases, leaving 11 bases between them.

The chain carries TRBV5-8 and TRBJ2-5; D is undetermined. The length of the CDR3 is 14 residues. From germline, CDR1 is SGHTS and CDR2 YDEGEE. The V end was cut by 2 bases, the J end by 1 base, with 9 bases between. The CDR3 DNA is TGTGCCAGCAGCTTCGAACCACTCCAAGAGACCCAGTACTTC. It yields the protein CASSFEPLQETQYF.

In its sample, this clone was seen a few times. The CDR3 coding sequence is TGTGCCAGCAGTGAACCAGGACAGGGATTAAACACCATATATTTT. The encoded protein is CASSEPGQGLNTIYF. This chain uses TRBV6-1 with TRBJ1-3, with 8 bases that match TRBD1. The CDR3 totals 15 residues. After removal of 2 bases from V and 6 bases from J, the junction contained 6 bases not matched to a gene. Germline assignment: CDR1 MNHNS and CDR2 SASEGT.

The chain recombines TRBV6-5 with TRBJ1-1, with D maybe TRBD1 (6 bases). This CDR3 is built from 13 residues. V shed 5 bases and J shed 3 bases, with 10 bases lying between them. Germline lookup yields CDR1 MNHEY and CDR2 SVGAGI. CDR3 in amino acids: CASSTGTHTEAFF. In DNA form, the CDR3 reads TGTGCCAGCAGTACCGGGACACACACTGAAGCTTTCTTT.

This clone occurred a few times. The V call is TRBV18, the J call TRBJ1-5, with D perhaps TRBD1 (5 bases). Trimming cost V 3 bases and J 4 bases, with 10 bases left between them. Germline values: CDR1 KGHSH, CDR2 LQKENI. The CDR3 has 14 residues. The CDR3 DNA reads TGTGCCAGCTCACCGGGGCGGGGGAATCAGCCCCAGCATTTT. Translated, it gives CASSPGRGNQPQHF.

V usage is TRBV7-9 and J usage is TRBJ1-5, with D tentatively TRBD1 (6 bases). The CDR3 totals 15 residues. Germline assignment: CDR1 SEHNR and CDR2 FQNEAQ (reference sequence). The ends were cut back, 3 bases at V and 3 bases at J, with 12 bases in the middle. The CDR3 DNA is TGTGCCAGCAGCTTGGGGGACAAGCTCAATCAGCCCCAGCATTTT. This codes for CASSLGDKLNQPQHF.

The chain is built from TRBV19 and TRBJ2-7; 9 bases line up with TRBD2. CDR1 and CDR2 (germline): LNHDA, SQIVND (reference sequence). This CDR3 is built from 14 residues. J lost 0 bases, V lost 3 bases, and 0 bases had no gene match. CDR3 amino acids: CASSISGSSYEQYF. For the CDR3, the DNA is TGTGCCAGTAGTATTAGCGGGAGCTCCTACGAGCAGTACTTC.

The chain recombines TRBV6-5 with TRBJ1-2, with D perhaps TRBD1 (5 bases). The V and J ends lost 4 bases and 9 bases respectively, with 15 bases between them. The CDR3 length is 13 residues. Germline assignment: CDR1 MNHEY and CDR2 SVGAGI. The CDR3 spells CASSSFRTLRYTF. The CDR3 DNA reads TGTGCCAGCAGTTCCTTCCGGACACTCCGCTACACCTTC.

This rearrangement joins TRBV6-6 to TRBJ2-3, with D tentatively TRBD1 (6 bases). The CDR3 is made up of 16 amino acids. V was pared by 3 bases and J by 2 bases, with 15 bases between. CDR1 and CDR2 from the germline V gene are MNHNY and SVGAGI (reference sequence). CDR3 region: CASSYFSGVLTDTQYF. For the CDR3, the DNA is TGTGCCAGCAGTTATTTCTCAGGGGTCCTCACAGATACGCAGTATTTT.

The chain is built from TRBV7-9 and TRBJ1-2; a possible D gene is TRBD1 (6 bases). The CDR3 sequence is 13 residues long. Germline V gene lookup returns CDR1 SEHNR and CDR2 FQNEAQ (reference sequence). The V gene lost 5 bases and the J gene lost 1 base, with 8 bases spanning the gap. The DNA for the CDR3 is TGTGCCAGCAGCCGACAGGATAACTATGGCTACACCTTC. Translation gives CASSRQDNYGYTF.

This clone was detected only a few times. The V gene is TRBV4-2, the J gene TRBJ2-5; D is ambiguous. The CDR3 loop spans 12 amino acids. In germline, CDR1 is LGHNA, CDR2 YNFKEQ. Trimming left V 4 bases short and J 4 bases short, with 7 bases between. CDR3 residues: CASSLSGETQYF. The CDR3, as DNA: TGTGCCAGCAGCCTCTCGGGAGAGACCCAGTACTTC.

In its sample, this clone ranks as medium-sized. The chain is built from TRBV15 and TRBJ1-4; TRBD1 matches 8 bases. Germline V gene sequence: CDR1 LNHNV, CDR2 YYDKDF (reference sequence). The CDR3 consists of 15 residues. The V gene end was trimmed by 2 bases and the J gene end by 7 bases; junction bases not matched to a gene: 6. The CDR3 loop reads CATSRSNRGAEKLFF. The CDR3 coding sequence is TGTGCCACCAGCAGATCGAACAGGGGGGCTGAAAAACTGTTTTTT.

The rearrangement joins TRBV6-4 to TRBJ1-1; D unclear. CDR1 is MRHNA and CDR2 is SNTAGT in the germline V gene. The CDR3 is 14 residues long. V was trimmed by 0 bases and J by 1 base, leaving 6 bases between them. The chain's CDR3 is CASSDSVGNTEAFF. CDR3 coding DNA: TGTGCCAGCAGTGACTCGGTCGGGAACACTGAAGCTTTCTTT.